A selection of T cell receptor beta chains follows, all from one sample in a study of shared clonotypes between healthy human individuals. Assay used: immunoSEQ multiplex PCR; TCRdb lists only in-frame clones, some missing. Of under 650,000 clones in the sample, roughly 95% were seen once. The sample comprised naive CD4+ T cells sorted from blood. These receptors were taken from a woman younger than 45 in good health. CDR3s include the opening cysteine and the closing phenylalanine or tryptophan. The D gene is left open where the match is weak. Some rows mark clone size as missing; the rest say once, few, many or name a class of expanded clone.

abundance,d_gene,len,j_gene,v_gene,CDR3nt,CDR3aa
NA,NA,14,TRBJ1-4,TRBV25-1,TGTGCCAGCAGTGATTCTCGGGGGCCCACGGAACTGTTTTTT,CASSDSRGPTELFF
NA,TRBD2,15,TRBJ2-3,TRBV7-9,TGTGCCAGCAGCGGCCTAGCGGACGGGGCAGATACGCAGTATTTT,CASSGLADGADTQYF
NA,NA,14,TRBJ2-3,TRBV15,TGTGCCACCAGCTCTACCGCAGGGCCAGATACGCAGTATTTT,CATSSTAGPDTQYF
NA,NA,14,TRBJ2-1,TRBV18,TGTGCCAGCTCACCAACGAGGAGCCCAATTCCCCAGTTCTTC,CASSPTRSPIPQFF
once,NA,17,TRBJ2-6,TRBV2,TGTGCCAGCAGGAGAGGGAAGGTCTCGGCTGGGGCCAACGTCCTGACTTTC,CASRRGKVSAGANVLTF
NA,NA,15,TRBJ1-5,TRBV28,TGTGCCAGCAGTTCACCCGTTGGGGGCAATCAGCCCCAGCATTTT,CASSSPVGGNQPQHF
NA,TRBD1,13,TRBJ1-5,TRBV19,TGTGCCAGCGCAGGGGGGTTGCTTCAGCCCCAGCATTTT,CASAGGLLQPQHF
NA,NA,18,TRBJ1-5,TRBV28,TGTGCCACCACGCCGCGCGCCCCCAGCAGACAGCTCAATCAGCCCCAGCATTTT,CATTPRAPSRQLNQPQHF
once,NA,16,TRBJ2-3,TRBV4-2,TGTGCCAGCAGCCAAGATCCGGGTCAGAGAGCAGATACGCAGTATTTT,CASSQDPGQRADTQYF
NA,NA,12,TRBJ2-1,TRBV10-3,TGTGCCATCCGTAGGTCCCACAATGAGCAGTTCTTC,CAIRRSHNEQFF
NA,NA,13,TRBJ1-4,TRBV28,TGTGCCAGCAGTTTAAGGGTAGGGGAAAAACTGTTTTTT,CASSLRVGEKLFF
NA,NA,12,TRBJ1-2,TRBV28,TGTGCCAGCAGCATTTGGGGTGGGGGCTACACCTTC,CASSIWGGGYTF
NA,NA,12,TRBJ1-5,TRBV5-4,TGTGCCAGCAGCCTGGACGGTCAGCCCCAGCATTTT,CASSLDGQPQHF
NA,TRBD1,15,TRBJ2-2,TRBV5-1,TGCGCCAGCAGCTTGGGGCAGGGGGTTCCCGGGGAGCTGTTTTTT,CASSLGQGVPGELFF
NA,NA,22,TRBJ2-7,TRBV21-1,TGTGCCAGCAGCAAAGTTGTAAGGACTAGCGAAGAGAACGACCCCTGCGGGAACGAGCAGTACTTC,CASSKVVRTSEENDPCGNEQYF
NA,NA,15,TRBJ2-5,TRBV10-3,TGTGCCAGCGGAGGTCGCCGGACAGACCAAGAGACCCAGTACTTC,CASGGRRTDQETQYF
NA,TRBD1,14,TRBJ1-1,TRBV6-5,TGTGCCAGCAGTTTCGACAGGGGTTTGGTCGAAGCTTTCTTT,CASSFDRGLVEAFF
NA,NA,15,TRBJ2-7,TRBV7-9,TGTGCCAGCAGCTTAGCCTCGGTTGGGCTACGCGAGCAGTACTTC,CASSLASVGLREQYF
NA,TRBD1,18,TRBJ2-6,TRBV5-1,TGCGCCAGCAGTCCGGGACAGTTTTTTATGGCTGGGGCCAACGTCCTGACTTTC,CASSPGQFFMAGANVLTF
once,NA,15,TRBJ1-5,TRBV30,TGTGCCTGGAGTCCCGGGGGTCATAGCAATCAGCCCCAGCATTTT,CAWSPGGHSNQPQHF
NA,NA,14,TRBJ2-6,TRBV2,TGTGCCAGCATTCTGGTCTCTGGGGCCAACGTCCTGACTTTC,CASILVSGANVLTF
NA,NA,14,TRBJ1-5,TRBV10-3,TGTGCCATCAGCGGGATGAATAGCAATCAGCCCCAGCATTTT,CAISGMNSNQPQHF
NA,TRBD2,13,TRBJ2-5,TRBV30,TGTGCCTGGAGTGCCGGGACTATAGAGACCCAGTACTTC,CAWSAGTIETQYF
NA,NA,15,TRBJ2-1,TRBV6-1,TGTGCCAGCAGTGAAGCCGGATTCTCCTACAATGAGCAGTTCTTC,CASSEAGFSYNEQFF
NA,NA,19,TRBJ2-4,TRBV19,TGTGCCAGTAGTATGGTGTCAGGTGGAATAATGATGGCCAAAAACATTCAGTACTTC,CASSMVSGGIMMAKNIQYF
NA,NA,10,TRBJ1-2,TRBV20-1,TGCAGTGCTAGGAGTGCCGGCTACACCTTC,CSARSAGYTF
NA,NA,16,TRBJ1-1,TRBV28,TGTGCCAGCAGTTTAATCGCAAATGAAGTAAACACTGAAGCTTTCTTT,CASSLIANEVNTEAFF
once,TRBD2,16,TRBJ2-3,TRBV19,TGTGCCAGTAGCCTCAGACTAGCGGGAGTCTCAGATACGCAGTATTTT,CASSLRLAGVSDTQYF
NA,NA,13,TRBJ1-1,TRBV27,TGTGCCAGCAGTTTATTCGGTAACACTGAAGCTTTCTTT,CASSLFGNTEAFF
NA,NA,12,TRBJ2-2,TRBV15,TGTGCCACCAGCGGCGAAACCGGGGAGCTGTTTTTT,CATSGETGELFF
NA,TRBD1,16,TRBJ1-1,TRBV19,TGTGCCAGTAGTCCAGAACAGGGGGCGCAGAACACTGAAGCTTTCTTT,CASSPEQGAQNTEAFF
NA,TRBD2,13,TRBJ2-3,TRBV4-2,TGTGCCAGCAGCCGAGGGACTAGCGGTAAGCAGTATTTT,CASSRGTSGKQYF
NA,NA,13,TRBJ2-7,TRBV25-1,TGTGCCAGCAGTGAATTGCGGGCTGGGGAGCAGTACTTC,CASSELRAGEQYF
NA,NA,15,TRBJ1-1,TRBV11-2,TGTGCCAGCAGCTCCACTCCCGCCCTGAACACTGAAGCTTTCTTT,CASSSTPALNTEAFF
NA,TRBD2,14,TRBJ2-1,TRBV6-5,TGTGCCAGCCAGCGGGACCCTGGTAGCAATGAGCAGTTCTTC,CASQRDPGSNEQFF
once,NA,13,TRBJ1-1,TRBV6-5,TGTGCCAGCAGTTACTTAGGGGACACTGAAGCTTTCTTT,CASSYLGDTEAFF
NA,NA,15,TRBJ2-7,TRBV11-3,TGTGCCAGCAGGCCCCCCTTCAGGGGTATCCACGAGCAGTACTTC,CASRPPFRGIHEQYF
NA,NA,15,TRBJ1-3,TRBV6-1,TGTGCCAGCAGTGAAGGCCCGATCTCTGGAAACACCATATATTTT,CASSEGPISGNTIYF
NA,NA,14,TRBJ2-3,TRBV27,TGTGCCAGCAGTTTTGGACAGTTCACAGATACGCAGTATTTT,CASSFGQFTDTQYF
NA,NA,14,TRBJ2-2,TRBV2,TGTGCCAGCAGTAAGGACCCTAACACCGGGGAGCTGTTTTTT,CASSKDPNTGELFF
NA,NA,14,TRBJ2-7,TRBV6-1,TGTGCCAGCAGTGAATGGGACGGGACCTACGAGCAGTACTTC,CASSEWDGTYEQYF
NA,NA,15,TRBJ2-7,TRBV7-2,TGTGCCAGCAGCCGAACGTCCGTTGATCCCTACGAGCAGTACTTC,CASSRTSVDPYEQYF